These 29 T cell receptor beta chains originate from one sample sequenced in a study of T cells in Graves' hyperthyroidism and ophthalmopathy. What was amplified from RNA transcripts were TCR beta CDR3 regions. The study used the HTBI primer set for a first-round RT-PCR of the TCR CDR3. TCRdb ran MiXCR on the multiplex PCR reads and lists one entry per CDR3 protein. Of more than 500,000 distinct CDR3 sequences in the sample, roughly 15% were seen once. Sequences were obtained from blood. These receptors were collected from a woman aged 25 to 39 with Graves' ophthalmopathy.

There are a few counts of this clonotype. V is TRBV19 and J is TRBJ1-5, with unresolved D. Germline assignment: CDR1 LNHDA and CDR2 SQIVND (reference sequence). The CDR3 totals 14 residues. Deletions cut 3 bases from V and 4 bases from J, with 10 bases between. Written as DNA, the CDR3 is TGTGCCAGTAGTATCGGTATAGGAAATCAGCCCCAGCATTTT. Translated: CASSIGIGNQPQHF.

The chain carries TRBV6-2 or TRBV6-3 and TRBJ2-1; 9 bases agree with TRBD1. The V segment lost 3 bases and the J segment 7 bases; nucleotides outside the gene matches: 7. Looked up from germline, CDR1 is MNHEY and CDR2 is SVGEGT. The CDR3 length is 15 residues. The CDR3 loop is CASSYSGQGHNEQFF. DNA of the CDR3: TGTGCCAGCAGTTATTCGGGACAGGGTCATAATGAGCAGTTCTTC.

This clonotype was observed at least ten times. The CDR3 region is CASSSGTSGRAYEQFF. For the CDR3, the DNA is TGTGCCAGCAGCTCCGGGACTAGCGGGAGGGCCTATGAGCAGTTCTTC. The chain carries TRBV7-3 and TRBJ2-1, with TRBD2 matching 16 bases. CDR1 and CDR2 from the germline V gene are SGHTA and FQGTGA. The CDR3 is 16 amino acids. V dropped 4 bases and J dropped 8; count of bases not matched to a gene: 5.

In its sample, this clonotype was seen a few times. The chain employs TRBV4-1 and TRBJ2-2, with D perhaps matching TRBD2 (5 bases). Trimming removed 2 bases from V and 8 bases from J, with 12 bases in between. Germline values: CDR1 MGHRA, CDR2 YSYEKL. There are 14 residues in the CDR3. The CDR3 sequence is CASSQREGGGELFF. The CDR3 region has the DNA TGCGCCAGCAGCCAAAGAGAGGGCGGGGGGGAGCTGTTTTTT.

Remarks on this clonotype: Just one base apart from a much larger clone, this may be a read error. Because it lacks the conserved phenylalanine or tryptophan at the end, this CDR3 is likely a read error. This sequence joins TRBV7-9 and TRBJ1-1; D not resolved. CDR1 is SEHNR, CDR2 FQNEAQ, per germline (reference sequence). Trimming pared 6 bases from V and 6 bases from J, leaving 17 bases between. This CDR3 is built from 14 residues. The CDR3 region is CASRERGRTAEAFL. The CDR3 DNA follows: TGTGCCAGCAGAGAAAGAGGCAGGACGGCTGAAGCTTTCCTT.

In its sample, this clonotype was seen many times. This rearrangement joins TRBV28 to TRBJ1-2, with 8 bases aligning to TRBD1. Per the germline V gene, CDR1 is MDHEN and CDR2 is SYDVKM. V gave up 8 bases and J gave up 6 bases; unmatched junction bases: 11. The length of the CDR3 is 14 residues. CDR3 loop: CASRPTGAHDGYTF. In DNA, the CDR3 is TGTGCCAGCCGACCGACAGGGGCACACGATGGCTACACCTTC.

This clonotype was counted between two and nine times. CDR3 nucleotide sequence: TGTGCCAGCAGGGAGGGGGGGACTGAAGCTTTCTTT. Amino acid sequence: CASREGGTEAFF. The rearrangement uses TRBV6-1 and TRBJ1-1; TRBD1 might be the D (6 bases). Trimming took off 6 bases at V and 5 bases at J, with 10 bases between the two ends. The CDR3 consists of 12 residues. The germline CDR1 and CDR2 sequences are MNHNS and SASEGT.

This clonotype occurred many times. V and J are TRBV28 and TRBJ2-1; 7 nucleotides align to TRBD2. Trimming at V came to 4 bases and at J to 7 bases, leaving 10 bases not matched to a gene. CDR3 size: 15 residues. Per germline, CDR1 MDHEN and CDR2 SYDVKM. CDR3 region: CASSSLARVGNEQFF. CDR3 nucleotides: TGTGCCAGCAGTTCACTAGCGAGGGTAGGGAATGAGCAGTTCTTC.

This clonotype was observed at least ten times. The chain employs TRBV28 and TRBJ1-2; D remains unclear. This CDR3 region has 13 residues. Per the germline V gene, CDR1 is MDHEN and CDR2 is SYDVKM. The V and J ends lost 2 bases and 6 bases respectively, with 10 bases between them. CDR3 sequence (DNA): TGTGCCAGCAGTTTAGGTCGCCGTAATGGCTACACCTTC. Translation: CASSLGRRNGYTF.

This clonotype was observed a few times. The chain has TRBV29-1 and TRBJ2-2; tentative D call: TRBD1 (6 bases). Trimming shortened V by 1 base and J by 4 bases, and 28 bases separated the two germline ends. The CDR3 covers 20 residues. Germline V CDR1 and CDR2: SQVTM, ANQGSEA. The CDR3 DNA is TGCAGCGTTGAAGTGTTGGGGAGCAGGGACACTCATTGGAGCACCGGGGAGCTGTTTTTT. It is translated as CSVEVLGSRDTHWSTGELFF.

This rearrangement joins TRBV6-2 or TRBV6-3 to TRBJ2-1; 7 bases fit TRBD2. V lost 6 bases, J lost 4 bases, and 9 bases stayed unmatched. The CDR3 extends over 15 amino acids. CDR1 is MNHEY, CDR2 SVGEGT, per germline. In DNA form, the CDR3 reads TGTGCCAGCAGGTCCGGGGCTAGCGGTTACAATGAGCAGTTCTTC. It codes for CASRSGASGYNEQFF.

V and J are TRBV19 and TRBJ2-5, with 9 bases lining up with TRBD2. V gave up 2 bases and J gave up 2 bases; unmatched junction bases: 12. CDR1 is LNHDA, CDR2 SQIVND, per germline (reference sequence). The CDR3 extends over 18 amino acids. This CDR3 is CASSIFPRASGIQETQYF. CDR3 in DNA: TGTGCCAGTAGTATATTCCCTCGGGCTAGCGGGATACAAGAGACCCAGTACTTC.

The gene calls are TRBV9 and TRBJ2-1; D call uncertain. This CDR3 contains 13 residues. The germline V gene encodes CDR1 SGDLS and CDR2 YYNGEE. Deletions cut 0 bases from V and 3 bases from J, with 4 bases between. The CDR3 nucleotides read TGTGCCAGCAGCGTAGCGGGCTACAATGAGCAGTTCTTC. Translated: CASSVAGYNEQFF.

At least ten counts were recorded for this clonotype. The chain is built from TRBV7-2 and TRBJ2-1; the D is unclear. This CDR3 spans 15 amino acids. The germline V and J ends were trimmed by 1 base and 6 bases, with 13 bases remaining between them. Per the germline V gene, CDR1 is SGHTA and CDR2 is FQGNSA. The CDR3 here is CASSLGPLVVNEQFF. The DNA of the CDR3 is TGTGCCAGCAGCTTAGGACCGCTCGTTGTCAATGAGCAGTTCTTC.

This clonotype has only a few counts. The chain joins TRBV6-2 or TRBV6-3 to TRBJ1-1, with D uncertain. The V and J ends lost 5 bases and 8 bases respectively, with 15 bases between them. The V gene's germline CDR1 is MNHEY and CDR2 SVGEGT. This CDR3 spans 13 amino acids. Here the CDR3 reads CASSLWRVAEAFF. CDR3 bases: TGTGCCAGCAGTCTTTGGCGCGTTGCCGAAGCTTTCTTT.

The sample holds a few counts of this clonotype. The CDR3 protein is CASSALGIYNEQFF. In DNA form, the CDR3 reads TGTGCCAGTAGTGCTCTAGGAATTTACAATGAGCAGTTCTTC. This chain connects TRBV19 to TRBJ2-1; D unresolved. CDR1 is LNHDA, CDR2 SQIVND, per germline (reference sequence). There are 14 residues in the CDR3. Trimming left V 5 bases short and J 4 bases short, with 12 bases between.

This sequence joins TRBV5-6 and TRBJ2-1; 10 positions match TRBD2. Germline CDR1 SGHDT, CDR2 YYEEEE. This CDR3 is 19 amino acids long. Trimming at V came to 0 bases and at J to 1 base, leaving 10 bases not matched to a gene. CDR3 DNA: TGTGCCAGCAGCTTGGCCCTCGCTAGCGGGAGTCTGTCCTACAATGAGCAGTTCTTC. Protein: CASSLALASGSLSYNEQFF.

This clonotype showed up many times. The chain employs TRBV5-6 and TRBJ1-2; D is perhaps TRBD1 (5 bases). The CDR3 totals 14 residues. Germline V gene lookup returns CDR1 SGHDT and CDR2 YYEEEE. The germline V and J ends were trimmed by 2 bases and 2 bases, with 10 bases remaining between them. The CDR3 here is CASSFPRENYGYTF. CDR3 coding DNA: TGTGCCAGCAGCTTCCCCAGGGAGAACTATGGCTACACCTTC.

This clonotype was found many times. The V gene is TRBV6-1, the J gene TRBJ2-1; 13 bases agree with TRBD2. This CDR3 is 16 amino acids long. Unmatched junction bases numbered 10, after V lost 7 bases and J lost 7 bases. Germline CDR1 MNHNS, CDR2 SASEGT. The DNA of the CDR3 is TGTGCCAGCACCAGAGGACTAGCGGGAGCAATTAATGAGCAGTTCTTC. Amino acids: CASTRGLAGAINEQFF.

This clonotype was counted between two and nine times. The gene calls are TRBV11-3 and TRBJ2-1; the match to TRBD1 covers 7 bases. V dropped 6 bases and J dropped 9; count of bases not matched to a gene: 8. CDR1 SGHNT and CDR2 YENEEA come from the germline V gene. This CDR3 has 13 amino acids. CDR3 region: CASSLRQGGEQFF. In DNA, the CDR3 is TGTGCCAGCAGTTTACGACAGGGCGGTGAGCAGTTCTTC.

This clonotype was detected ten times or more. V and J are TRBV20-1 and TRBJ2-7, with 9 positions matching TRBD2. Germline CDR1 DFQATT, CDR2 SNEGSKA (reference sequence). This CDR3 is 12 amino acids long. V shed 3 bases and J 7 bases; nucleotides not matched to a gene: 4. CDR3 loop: CSARVLAGEQYF. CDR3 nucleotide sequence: TGCAGTGCTAGGGTTCTAGCGGGGGAGCAGTACTTC.

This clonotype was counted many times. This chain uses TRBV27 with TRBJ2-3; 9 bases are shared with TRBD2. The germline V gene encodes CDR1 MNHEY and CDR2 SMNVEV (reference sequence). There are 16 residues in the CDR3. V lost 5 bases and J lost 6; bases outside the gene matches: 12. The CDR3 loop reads CASSPRAIAGVDTQYF. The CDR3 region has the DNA TGTGCCAGCAGTCCGAGGGCCATAGCGGGAGTGGATACGCAGTATTTT.

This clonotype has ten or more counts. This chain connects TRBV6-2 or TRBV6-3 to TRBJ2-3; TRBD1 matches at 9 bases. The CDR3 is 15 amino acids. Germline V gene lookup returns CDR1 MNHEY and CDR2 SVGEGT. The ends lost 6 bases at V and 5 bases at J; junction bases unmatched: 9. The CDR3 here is CASRRDRASEDTQYF. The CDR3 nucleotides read TGTGCCAGCAGAAGGGACAGGGCTAGCGAAGATACGCAGTATTTT.

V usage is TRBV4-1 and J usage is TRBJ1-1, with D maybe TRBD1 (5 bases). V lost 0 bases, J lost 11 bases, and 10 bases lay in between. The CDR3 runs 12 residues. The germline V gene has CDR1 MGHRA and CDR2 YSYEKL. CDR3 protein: CASSQERGVAFF. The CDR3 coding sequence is TGCGCCAGCAGCCAAGAAAGAGGGGTGGCTTTCTTT.

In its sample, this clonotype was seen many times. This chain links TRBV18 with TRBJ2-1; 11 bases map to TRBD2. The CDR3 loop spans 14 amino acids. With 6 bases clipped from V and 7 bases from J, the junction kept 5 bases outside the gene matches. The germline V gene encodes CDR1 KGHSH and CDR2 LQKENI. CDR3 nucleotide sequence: TGTGCCAGCTCTCTGGGACTAGCGGAGAATGAGCAGTTCTTC. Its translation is CASSLGLAENEQFF.

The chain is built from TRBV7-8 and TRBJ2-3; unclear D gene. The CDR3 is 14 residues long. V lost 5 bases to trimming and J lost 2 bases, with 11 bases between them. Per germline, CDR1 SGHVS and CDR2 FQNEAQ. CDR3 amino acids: CASSTWASTDTQYF. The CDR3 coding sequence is TGTGCCAGCAGCACCTGGGCTTCCACAGATACGCAGTATTTT.

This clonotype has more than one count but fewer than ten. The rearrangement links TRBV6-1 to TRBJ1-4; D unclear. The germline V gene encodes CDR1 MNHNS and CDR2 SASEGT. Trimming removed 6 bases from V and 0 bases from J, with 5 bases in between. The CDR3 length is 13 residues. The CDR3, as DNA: TGTGCCAGCAGCAGAGCAACTAATGAAAAACTGTTTTTT. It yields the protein CASSRATNEKLFF.

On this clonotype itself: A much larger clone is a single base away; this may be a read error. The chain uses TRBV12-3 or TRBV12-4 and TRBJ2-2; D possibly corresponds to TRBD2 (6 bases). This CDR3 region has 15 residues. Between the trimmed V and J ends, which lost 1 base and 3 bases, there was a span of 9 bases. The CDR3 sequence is CASSLDGGDTGELFF. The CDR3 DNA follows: TGTGCCAGCAGTTTAGACGGAGGGGACACCGGGGAGCTGTTTTTT.

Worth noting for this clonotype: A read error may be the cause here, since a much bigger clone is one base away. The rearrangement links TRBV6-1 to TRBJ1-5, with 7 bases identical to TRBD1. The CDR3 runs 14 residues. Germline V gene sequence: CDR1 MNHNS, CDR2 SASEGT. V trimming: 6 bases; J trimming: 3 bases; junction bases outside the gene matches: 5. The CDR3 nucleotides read TGTGCCAGCAGCCGACAGGGACCCAATCAGCCCCAGCATTTT. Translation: CASSRQGPNQPQHF.